This T cell receptor beta chain was retrieved from a study of early T cells in non-severe SARS-CoV-2 infection. Germline assignment: CDR1 MNHEY and CDR2 SVGEGT. The CDR3 loop spans 15 amino acids. The V end was cut by 8 bases, the J end by 3 bases, with 16 bases between. This clonotype was seen more than once but under ten times. TCRdb reprocessed the 5' RACE reads via MiXCR and lists one record per CDR3 protein. The sample yields tens of thousands of distinct CDR3 sequences, about 6% seen once. The sample comprised whole blood. The sequence was obtained from an adult who was a healthcare worker with PCR-confirmed SARS-CoV-2 infection or an uninfected control (not recorded which). The V gene is TRBV6-2 or TRBV6-3, the J gene TRBJ2-2; tentative D call: TRBD1 (7 bases). CDR3 region: CASEGGDRDTGELFF. The CDR3 DNA sequence: TGTGCCAGCGAGGGGGGAGACAGGGACACCGGGGAGCTGTTTTTT.